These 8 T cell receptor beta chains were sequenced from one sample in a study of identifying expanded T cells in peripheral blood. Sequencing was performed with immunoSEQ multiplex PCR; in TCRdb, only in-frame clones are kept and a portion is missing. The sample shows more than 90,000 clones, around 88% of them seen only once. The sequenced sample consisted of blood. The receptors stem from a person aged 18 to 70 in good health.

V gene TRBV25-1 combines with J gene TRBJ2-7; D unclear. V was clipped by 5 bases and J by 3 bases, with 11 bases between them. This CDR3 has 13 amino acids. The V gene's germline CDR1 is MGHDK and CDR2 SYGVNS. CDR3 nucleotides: TGTGCCAGCAGTCCCCGAATGGGCTACGAGCAGTACTTC. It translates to CASSPRMGYEQYF.

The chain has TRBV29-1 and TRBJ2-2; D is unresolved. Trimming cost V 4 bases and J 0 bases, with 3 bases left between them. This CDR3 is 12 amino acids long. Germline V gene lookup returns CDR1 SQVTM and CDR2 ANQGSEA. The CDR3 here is CSVGANTGELFF. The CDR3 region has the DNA TGCAGCGTTGGTGCGAACACCGGGGAGCTGTTTTTT.

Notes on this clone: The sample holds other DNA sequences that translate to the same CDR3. The CDR3 loop reads CASSLGRGTEAFF. The CDR3 DNA follows: TGTGCCAGCAGCTTGGGACGCGGAACTGAAGCTTTCTTT. The chain recombines TRBV5-6 with TRBJ1-1; D unresolved. The CDR3 is made up of 13 amino acids. V was pared by 0 bases and J by 5 bases, with 8 bases between. Germline-derived CDR1 and CDR2 are SGHDT and YYEEEE.

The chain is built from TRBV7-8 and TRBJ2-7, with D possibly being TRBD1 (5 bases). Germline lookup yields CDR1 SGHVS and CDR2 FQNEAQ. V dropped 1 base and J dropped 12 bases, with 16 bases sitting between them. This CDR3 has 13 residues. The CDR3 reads CASSLEGSRTWYF. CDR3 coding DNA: TGTGCCAGCAGCTTAGAGGGCTCCCGGACATGGTACTTC.

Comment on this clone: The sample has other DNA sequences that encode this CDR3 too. CDR3 DNA sequence: TGTGCCAGCAGTTGGATCAAGAACACTGAAGCTTTCTTT. This codes for CASSWIKNTEAFF. The chain is built from TRBV6-5 and TRBJ1-1; D ambiguous. The CDR3 is 13 residues long. The germline V and J ends were trimmed by 4 bases and 1 base, with 7 bases remaining between them. Germline assignment: CDR1 MNHEY and CDR2 SVGAGI.

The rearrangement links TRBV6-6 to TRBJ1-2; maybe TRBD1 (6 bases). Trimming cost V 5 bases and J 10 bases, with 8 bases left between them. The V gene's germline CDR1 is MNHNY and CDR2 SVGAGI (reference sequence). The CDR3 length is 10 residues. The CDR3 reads CASSEGVYTF. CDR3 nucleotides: TGTGCCAGCAGTGAGGGGGTCTACACCTTC.

The CDR3 here is CASSLASQNTEAFF. Written as DNA, the CDR3 is TGCGCCAGCAGCTTGGCCTCCCAGAACACTGAAGCTTTCTTT. The chain joins TRBV5-1 to TRBJ1-1; D is unclear. The CDR3 has 14 amino acids. Germline V gene sequence: CDR1 SGHRS, CDR2 YFSETQ. V lost 0 bases to trimming and J lost 1 base, with 7 bases between them.

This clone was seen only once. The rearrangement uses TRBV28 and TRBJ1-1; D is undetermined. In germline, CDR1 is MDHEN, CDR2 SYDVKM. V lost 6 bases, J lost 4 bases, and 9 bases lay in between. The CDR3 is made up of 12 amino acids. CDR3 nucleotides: TGTGCCAGCAGGCCGGTAGGCACTGAAGCTTTCTTT. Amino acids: CASRPVGTEAFF.